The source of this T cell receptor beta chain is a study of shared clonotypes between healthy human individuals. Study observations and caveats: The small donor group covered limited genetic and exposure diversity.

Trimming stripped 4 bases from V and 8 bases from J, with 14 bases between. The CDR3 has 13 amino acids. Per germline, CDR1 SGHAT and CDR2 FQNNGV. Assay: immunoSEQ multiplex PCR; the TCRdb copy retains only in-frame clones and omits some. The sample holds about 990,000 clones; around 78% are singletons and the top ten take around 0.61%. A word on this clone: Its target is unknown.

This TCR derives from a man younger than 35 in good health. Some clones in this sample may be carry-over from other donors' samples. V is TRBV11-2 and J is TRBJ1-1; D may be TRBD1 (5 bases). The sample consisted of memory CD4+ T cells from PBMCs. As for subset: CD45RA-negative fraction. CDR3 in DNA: TGTGCCAGCAGCTCCGACAGACACCTCGAAGCTTTCTTT. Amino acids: CASSSDRHLEAFF.